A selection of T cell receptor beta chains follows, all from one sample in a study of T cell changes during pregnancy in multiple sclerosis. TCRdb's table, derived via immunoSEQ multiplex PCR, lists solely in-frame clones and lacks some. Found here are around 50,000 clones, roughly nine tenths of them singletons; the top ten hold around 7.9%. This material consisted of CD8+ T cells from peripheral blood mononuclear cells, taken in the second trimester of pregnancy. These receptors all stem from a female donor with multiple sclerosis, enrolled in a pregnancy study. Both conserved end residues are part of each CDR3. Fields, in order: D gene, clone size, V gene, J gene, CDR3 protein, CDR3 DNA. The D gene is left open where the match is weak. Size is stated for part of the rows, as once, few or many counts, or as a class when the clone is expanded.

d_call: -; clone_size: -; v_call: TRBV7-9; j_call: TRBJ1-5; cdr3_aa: CASSLGGLGNQPQHF; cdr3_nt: TGTGCCAGCAGCTTAGGAGGGTTGGGCAATCAGCCCCAGCATTTT
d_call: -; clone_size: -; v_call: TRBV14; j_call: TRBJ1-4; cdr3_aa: CASSYSATNEKLFF; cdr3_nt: TGTGCCAGCAGCTACAGTGCAACTAATGAAAAACTGTTTTTT
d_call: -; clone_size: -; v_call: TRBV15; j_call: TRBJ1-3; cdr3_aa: CATSSLRGASGNTIYF; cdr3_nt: TGTGCCACCAGCAGTTTGCGAGGCGCCTCTGGAAACACCATATATTTT
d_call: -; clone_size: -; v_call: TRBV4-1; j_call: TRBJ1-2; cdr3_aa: CASSQDMREYGYTF; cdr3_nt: TGCGCCAGCAGCCAAGATATGCGGGAATATGGCTACACCTTC
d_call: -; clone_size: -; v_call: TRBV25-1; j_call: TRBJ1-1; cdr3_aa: CASSTYHMNTEAFF; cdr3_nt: TGTGCCAGCAGTACATATCACATGAACACTGAAGCTTTCTTT
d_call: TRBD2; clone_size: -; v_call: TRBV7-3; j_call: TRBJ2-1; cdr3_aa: CAGLSRDREAGFYNEQFF; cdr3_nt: TGTGCCGGACTTTCTCGGGACCGGGAAGCGGGGTTTTACAATGAGCAGTTCTTC
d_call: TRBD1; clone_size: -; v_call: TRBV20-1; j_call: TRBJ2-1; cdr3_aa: CSGTGDDEQFF; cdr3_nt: TGCAGTGGGACAGGGGACGATGAGCAGTTCTTC
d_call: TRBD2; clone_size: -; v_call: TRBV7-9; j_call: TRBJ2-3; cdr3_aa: CASSFYPGGQYF; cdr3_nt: TGTGCCAGCAGTTTTTACCCGGGGGGGCAGTATTTT
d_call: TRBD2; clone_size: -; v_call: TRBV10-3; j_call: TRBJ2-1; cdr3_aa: CAIGLAGYNEQFF; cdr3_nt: TGTGCCATCGGACTAGCGGGGTACAATGAGCAGTTCTTC
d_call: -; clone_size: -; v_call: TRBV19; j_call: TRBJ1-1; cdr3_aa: CASILGPGNTEAFF; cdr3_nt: TGTGCCAGTATCCTGGGTCCGGGGAACACTGAAGCTTTCTTT
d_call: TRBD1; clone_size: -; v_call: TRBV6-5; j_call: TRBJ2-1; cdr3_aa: CASSSGTGLSDEQFF; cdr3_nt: TGTGCCAGCAGCTCCGGGACAGGGCTTTCGGATGAGCAGTTCTTC
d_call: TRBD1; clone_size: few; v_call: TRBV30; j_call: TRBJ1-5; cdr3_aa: CAWSTGVGQPQHF; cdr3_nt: TGTGCCTGGAGTACAGGGGTAGGTCAGCCCCAGCATTTT
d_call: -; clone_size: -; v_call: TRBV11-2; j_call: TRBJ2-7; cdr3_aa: CASSLWDTQAQYF; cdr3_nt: TGTGCCAGCAGCCTCTGGGACACTCAGGCGCAGTACTTC
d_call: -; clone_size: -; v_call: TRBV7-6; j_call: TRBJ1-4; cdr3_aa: CASSFGGAVNEKLFF; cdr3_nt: TGTGCCAGCAGCTTCGGAGGGGCCGTGAATGAAAAACTGTTTTTT
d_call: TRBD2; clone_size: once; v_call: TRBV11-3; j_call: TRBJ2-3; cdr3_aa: CASSLGAGLTDTQYF; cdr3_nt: TGTGCCAGCAGCTTAGGAGCGGGACTCACAGATACGCAGTATTTT
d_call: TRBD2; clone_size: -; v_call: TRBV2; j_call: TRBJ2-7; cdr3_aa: CASSEAVISGTSVSSKQYF; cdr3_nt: TGTGCCAGCAGTGAAGCTGTTATCTCCGGGACTAGCGTTTCTAGCAAGCAGTACTTC
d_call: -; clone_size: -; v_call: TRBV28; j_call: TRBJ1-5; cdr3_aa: CASSLGVGYQPQHF; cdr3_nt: TGTGCCAGCAGTTTGGGAGTAGGATATCAGCCCCAGCATTTT
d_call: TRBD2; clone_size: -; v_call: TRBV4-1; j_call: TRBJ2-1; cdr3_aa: CASSQEGSGGNEQFF; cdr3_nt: TGCGCCAGCAGCCAAGAGGGGTCGGGGGGCAATGAGCAGTTCTTC
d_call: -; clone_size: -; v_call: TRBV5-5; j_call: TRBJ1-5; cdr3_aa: CASSLETGLNQPQHF; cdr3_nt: TGTGCCAGCAGCTTGGAAACGGGACTTAATCAGCCCCAGCATTTT
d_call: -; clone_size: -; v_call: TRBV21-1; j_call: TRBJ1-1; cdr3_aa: CASSKVVRGEAFF; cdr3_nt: TGTGCCAGCAGCAAAGTTGTTCGGGGTGAAGCTTTCTTT
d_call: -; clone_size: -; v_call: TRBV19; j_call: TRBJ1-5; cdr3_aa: CASSIGERPQHF; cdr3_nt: TGTGCCAGTAGTATTGGGGAGCGGCCCCAGCATTTT
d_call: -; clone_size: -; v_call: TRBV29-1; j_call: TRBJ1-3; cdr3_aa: CSVDLAGNTIYF; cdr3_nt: TGCAGCGTTGATCTCGCTGGAAACACCATATATTTT
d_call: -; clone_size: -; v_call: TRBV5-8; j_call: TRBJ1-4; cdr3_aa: CASSLFPNEKLFF; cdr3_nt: TGTGCCAGCAGCTTGTTCCCGAATGAAAAACTGTTTTTT
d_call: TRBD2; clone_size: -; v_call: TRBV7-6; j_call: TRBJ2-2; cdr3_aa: CASSLLGLADTGELFF; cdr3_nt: TGTGCCAGCAGCTTATTGGGACTAGCGGACACCGGGGAGCTGTTTTTT
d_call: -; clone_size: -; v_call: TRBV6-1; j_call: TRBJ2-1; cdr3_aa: CASSELAGTVNEQFF; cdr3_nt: TGTGCCAGCAGTGAACTGGCGGGGACGGTAAACGAGCAGTTCTTC
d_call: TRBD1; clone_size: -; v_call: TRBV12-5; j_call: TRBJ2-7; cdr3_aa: CASGGTGQGYEQYF; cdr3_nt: TGTGCTAGTGGTGGGACGGGACAGGGATACGAGCAGTACTTC
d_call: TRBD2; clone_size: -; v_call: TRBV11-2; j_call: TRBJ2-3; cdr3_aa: CASSFGTSFPQYF; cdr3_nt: TGTGCCAGCAGCTTCGGGACTAGCTTCCCGCAGTATTTT
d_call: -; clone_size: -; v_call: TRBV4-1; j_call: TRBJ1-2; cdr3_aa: CASSQEGLQVGYTF; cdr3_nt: TGCGCCAGCAGCCAAGAGGGACTTCAAGTTGGCTACACCTTC
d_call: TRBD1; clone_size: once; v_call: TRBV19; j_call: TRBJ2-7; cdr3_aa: CASSPGQISAQYF; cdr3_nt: TGTGCCAGTAGTCCGGGACAGATTTCGGCGCAGTACTTC
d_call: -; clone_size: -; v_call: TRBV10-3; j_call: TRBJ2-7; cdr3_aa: CAISESAGANEQYF; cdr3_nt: TGTGCCATCAGTGAGTCTGCAGGGGCAAACGAGCAGTACTTC
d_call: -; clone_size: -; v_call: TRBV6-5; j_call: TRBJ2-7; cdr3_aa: CAIYHYEQYF; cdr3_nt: TGTGCCATCTACCACTACGAGCAGTACTTC
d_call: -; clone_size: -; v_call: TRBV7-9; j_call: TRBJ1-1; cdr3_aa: CASSLYEAARDGVNTEAFF; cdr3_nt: TGTGCCAGCAGCTTATACGAGGCAGCTCGGGATGGTGTGAACACTGAAGCTTTCTTT
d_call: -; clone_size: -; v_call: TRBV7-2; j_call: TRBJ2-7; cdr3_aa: CASSSQGKYYEQYF; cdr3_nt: TGTGCCAGCAGCTCACAGGGAAAGTACTACGAGCAGTACTTC
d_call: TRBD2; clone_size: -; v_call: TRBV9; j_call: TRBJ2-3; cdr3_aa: CASSVRSSGKDTQYF; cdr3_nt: TGTGCCAGCAGCGTAAGGTCTAGCGGGAAAGATACGCAGTATTTT
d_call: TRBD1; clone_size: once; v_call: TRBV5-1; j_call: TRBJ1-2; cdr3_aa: CASSYPGTGYIYGYTF; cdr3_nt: TGCGCCAGCAGCTACCCCGGGACAGGGTATATCTATGGCTACACCTTC
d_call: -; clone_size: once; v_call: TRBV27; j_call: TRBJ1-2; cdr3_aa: CASSLQPGQPDGYTF; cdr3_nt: TGTGCCAGCAGTCTCCAGCCCGGACAGCCCGATGGCTACACCTTC
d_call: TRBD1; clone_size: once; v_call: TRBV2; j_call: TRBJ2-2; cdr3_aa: CASSAGGQGLAGELFF; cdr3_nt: TGTGCCAGCAGTGCGGGGGGACAGGGGTTGGCCGGGGAGCTGTTTTTT
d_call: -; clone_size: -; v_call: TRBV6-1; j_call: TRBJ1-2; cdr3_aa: CASSDTGHFSGYTF; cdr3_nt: TGTGCCAGCAGTGATACGGGACACTTCTCTGGCTACACCTTC
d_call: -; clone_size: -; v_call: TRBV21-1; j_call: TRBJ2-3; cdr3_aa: CASSKVTGEGAPQYF; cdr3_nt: TGTGCCAGCAGCAAAGTTACAGGGGAAGGGGCCCCGCAGTATTTT
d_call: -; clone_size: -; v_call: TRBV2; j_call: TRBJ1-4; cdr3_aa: CASSETAEYEKLFF; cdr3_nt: TGTGCCAGCAGTGAAACAGCGGAATATGAAAAACTGTTTTTT
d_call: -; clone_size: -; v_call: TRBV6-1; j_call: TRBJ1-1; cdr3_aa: CASSALDWGDTEAFF; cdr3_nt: TGTGCCAGCAGTGCCTTGGATTGGGGGGACACTGAAGCTTTCTTT
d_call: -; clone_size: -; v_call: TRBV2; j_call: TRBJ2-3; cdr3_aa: CASREAVHIKPTDTQYF; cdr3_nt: TGTGCCAGCAGGGAAGCCGTACACATCAAACCTACAGATACGCAGTATTTT
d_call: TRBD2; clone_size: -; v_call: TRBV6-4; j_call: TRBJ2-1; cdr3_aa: CASSVSGGNYNEQFF; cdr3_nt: TGTGCCAGCAGCGTCAGCGGGGGAAATTACAATGAGCAGTTCTTC
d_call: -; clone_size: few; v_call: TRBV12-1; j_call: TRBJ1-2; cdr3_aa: CASSCPGQPSDDSGYTF; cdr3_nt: TGTGCCAGCAGCTGTCCGGGACAGCCATCGGACGACAGTGGCTACACCTTC
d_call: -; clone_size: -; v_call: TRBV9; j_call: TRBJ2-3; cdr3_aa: CASSEGAGGTDTQYF; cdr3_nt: TGTGCCAGCAGCGAAGGGGCAGGGGGCACAGATACGCAGTATTTT
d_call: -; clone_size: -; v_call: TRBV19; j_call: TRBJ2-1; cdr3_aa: CASSISGAVSYNEQFF; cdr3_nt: TGTGCCAGTAGTATTTCTGGTGCGGTCTCCTACAATGAGCAGTTCTTC
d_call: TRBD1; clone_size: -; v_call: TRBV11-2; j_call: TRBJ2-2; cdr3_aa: CASSLPGGQGRTGELFF; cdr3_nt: TGTGCCAGCAGCTTACCTGGAGGACAGGGGCGAACCGGGGAGCTGTTTTTT
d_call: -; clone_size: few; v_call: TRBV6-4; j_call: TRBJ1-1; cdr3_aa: CASSDSEASEAFF; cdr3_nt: TGTGCCAGCAGTGACTCGGAGGCGAGTGAAGCTTTCTTT